This T cell receptor (beta chain) was identified in a study of T-cell memory formation after mild COVID-19. Study conclusions and caveats: Some SARS-CoV-2-responding clones were already detected in memory before infection.

The sample holds many counts of this clonotype. Its matching antigen is unknown. TCRdb processed the 5' RACE reads anew with MiXCR; each CDR3 protein has one entry. Counted here are about 120,000 distinct CDR3 sequences, 16% occurring once; the ten biggest clones make up around 14%. The trim removed 1 base at V and 4 bases at J, leaving 2 bases unmatched. Germline V CDR1 and CDR2: SGHRS, YFSETQ. The CDR3 runs to 14 residues. V and J are TRBV5-1 and TRBJ1-1; the match to TRBD1 covers 9 bases. The specimen sequenced was PBMCs or a T cell subset sorted from them (not recorded which). The clonotype originates from an adult woman who had mild COVID-19 (a few samples of this study predate the infection). Cell type and time point are not known. The DNA of the CDR3 is TGCGCCAGCAGCTTGAAACAGGGGGCCACTGAAGCTTTCTTT. Its protein product is CASSLKQGATEAFF.